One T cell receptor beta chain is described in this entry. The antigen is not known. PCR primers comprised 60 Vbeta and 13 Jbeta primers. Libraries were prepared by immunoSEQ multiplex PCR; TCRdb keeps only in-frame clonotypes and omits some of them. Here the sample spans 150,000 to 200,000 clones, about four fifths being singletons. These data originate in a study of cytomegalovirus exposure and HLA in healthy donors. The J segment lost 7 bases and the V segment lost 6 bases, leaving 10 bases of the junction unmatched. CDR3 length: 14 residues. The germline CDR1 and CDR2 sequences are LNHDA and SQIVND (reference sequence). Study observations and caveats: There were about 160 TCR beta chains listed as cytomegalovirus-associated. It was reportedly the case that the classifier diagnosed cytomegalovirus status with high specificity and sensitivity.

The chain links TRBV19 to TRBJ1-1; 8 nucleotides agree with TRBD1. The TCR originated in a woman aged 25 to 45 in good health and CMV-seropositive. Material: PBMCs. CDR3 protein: CASSPTRDRREAFF. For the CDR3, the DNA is TGTGCCAGTAGCCCCACCAGGGACAGGCGTGAAGCTTTCTTT.